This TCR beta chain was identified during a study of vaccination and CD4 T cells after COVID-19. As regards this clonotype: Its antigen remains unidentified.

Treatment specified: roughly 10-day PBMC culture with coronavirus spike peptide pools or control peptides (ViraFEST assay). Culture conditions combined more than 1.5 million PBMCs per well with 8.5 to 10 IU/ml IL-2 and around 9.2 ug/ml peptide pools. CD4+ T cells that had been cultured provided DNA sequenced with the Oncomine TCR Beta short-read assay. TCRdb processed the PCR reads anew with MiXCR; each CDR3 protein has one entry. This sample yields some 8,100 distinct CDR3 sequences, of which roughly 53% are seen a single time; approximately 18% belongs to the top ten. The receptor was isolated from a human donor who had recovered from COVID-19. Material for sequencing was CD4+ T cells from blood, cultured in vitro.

The CDR3 sequence is CSAIRDRDEKLFF. CDR3 bases: TGCAGTGCTATCCGGGACAGGGATGAAAAACTGTTTTTT. The chain has TRBV20-1 and TRBJ1-4; 9 bases line up with TRBD1. The V segment lost 4 bases and the J segment 6 bases; nucleotides outside the gene matches: 3. The V gene's germline CDR1 is DFQATT and CDR2 SNEGSKA (reference sequence). The CDR3 has 13 amino acids.